This TCR beta chain is from a study of T cell repertoires in aging, cancer and after chemotherapy. Study-wide points: The repertoire data cannot show anything about immunological memory following chemotherapy.

Germline lookup yields CDR1 DFQATT and CDR2 SNEGSKA (reference sequence). The CDR3 spans 14 residues. Deletions cut 2 bases from V and 4 bases from J, with 15 bases between. TRB rearrangements spanning V, D and J were amplified using mixed TRB-A/B primers. TCRdb re-called the multiplex PCR reads with MiXCR, one entry per CDR3 protein. The table has 7,500 to 10,000 distinct CDR3 sequences, 50% to 55% seen once; the top ten hold roughly 3.8%. TCR beta rearrangements were amplified from peripheral blood genomic DNA. As for this clonotype: Antigen: not known.

The chain combines TRBV20-1 with TRBJ2-7, with D possibly TRBD1 on 7 matching bases. This TCR was sampled from a human donor with a solid tumor. Sequencing used blood. DNA of the CDR3: TGCAGTGCTAGATCAGGGGGGAGAGGGTACGAGCAGTACTTC. Its translation is CSARSGGRGYEQYF.